The present TCR beta chain was sequenced within a study of blood T cells in healthy people across ages. Regarding the study as a whole: Older age went with lower TCR beta diversity per million T cells, in a roughly linear way. Nothing was known about donor CMV status, and this possibly confounded expanded clonotype changes. PBMCs went unsorted, and a conclusive naive versus antigen-experienced comparison was therefore prevented. Fewer expanded clones and more diversity marked long-lived versus aged donors.

As regards this clonotype: Its specificity is unknown.

CDR1 and CDR2 (germline): MNHNY, SVGAGI (reference sequence). The CDR3 contains 15 residues. V shed 6 bases and J shed 7 bases, with 16 bases lying between them. A second PCR of roughly 7 to 11 cycles used a sample-barcoded 5' primer and a J-beta primer mix. TCRdb reprocessed the 5' RACE reads via MiXCR and lists one record per CDR3 protein. The sample lists about 780,000 distinct CDR3 sequences; about 59% were seen once. The sequence was obtained from a man younger than 45 in good health. Sequenced material: blood. This chain joins TRBV6-6 and TRBJ1-6, with unresolved D. The CDR3 nucleotides read TGTGCCAGCAGGCCCTCCCCCGGAGGGAATTCACCCCTCCACTTT. Amino acid sequence: CASRPSPGGNSPLHF.